This TCR beta chain was documented in a study of control samples from healthy donors and cancer patients. This table comes from immunoSEQ multiplex PCR, and its TCRdb copy is limited to in-frame clones, with some not included. The sample has about 140,000 clones, about 90% seen once. The CDR3 is 10 residues long. Germline V gene sequence: CDR1 MNHEY, CDR2 SVGAGI. V was trimmed by 7 bases and J by 7 bases, leaving 7 bases between them. Material for sequencing was blood. The rearrangement joins TRBV6-5 to TRBJ1-1; D is unclear. The sequence was obtained from a man in his late teens or twenties in good health. CDR3 nucleotides: TGTGCCAGCACCGAGATTGAAGCTTTCTTT. Amino acids: CASTEIEAFF.